This T cell receptor beta chain was sequenced for a study of hypomethylating agent response in myelodysplastic syndrome. Overall study: The myelodysplastic syndrome patients comprised several men and a couple of women.

The protocol was immunoSEQ multiplex PCR, while the TCRdb copy is restricted to in-frame clones and leaves out a portion. Of under 5,500 clones listed, 75% to 85% are singletons. CDR3 length: 15 residues. After removal of 7 bases from V and 6 bases from J, the junction contained 9 bases not matched to a gene. Germline assignment: CDR1 SQVTM and CDR2 ANQGSEA. The sequencing used bone marrow, collected before or after starting hypomethylating agent treatment for myelodysplastic syndrome (not recorded which). The clonotype originates from a human donor with myelodysplastic syndrome. J is TRBJ2-2 and V is TRBV29-1; TRBD2 matches 12 bases. This CDR3 reads CSGTSGGLVAGELFF. The DNA of the CDR3 is TGCAGCGGCACTAGCGGGGGGCTTGTAGCCGGGGAGCTGTTTTTT.